This TCR beta chain was identified during a study of shared clonotypes between healthy human individuals. Study summary: Two female and three male donors aged 18 to 49 were enrolled.

The CDR3 has 14 residues. After removal of 5 bases from V and 3 bases from J, the junction contained 6 bases not matched to a gene. Per the germline V gene, CDR1 is ENHRY and CDR2 is SYGVKD. Produced via immunoSEQ multiplex PCR; TCRdb's table is partial and in-frame only. This sample has some 650,000 clones, with 97% found just once. Points from the study as a whole: Generation probabilities were higher for clonotypes shared across all four sorted-subset donors than for unshared ones.

The study enrolled healthy HIV-negative adults without recent acute infections or vaccinations as donors. As to this clone: The antigen remains undetermined.

This chain links TRBV10-3 with TRBJ2-7; 8 nucleotides agree with TRBD1. Sequences were obtained from naive CD4+ T cells sorted from blood. Subset denoted: CD45RA+ positively selected. This TCR came from a woman in her twenties or thirties in good health. This CDR3 is CAISPGQVLYEQYF. The CDR3 DNA follows: TGTGCCATCAGTCCGGGACAGGTTCTCTACGAGCAGTACTTC.